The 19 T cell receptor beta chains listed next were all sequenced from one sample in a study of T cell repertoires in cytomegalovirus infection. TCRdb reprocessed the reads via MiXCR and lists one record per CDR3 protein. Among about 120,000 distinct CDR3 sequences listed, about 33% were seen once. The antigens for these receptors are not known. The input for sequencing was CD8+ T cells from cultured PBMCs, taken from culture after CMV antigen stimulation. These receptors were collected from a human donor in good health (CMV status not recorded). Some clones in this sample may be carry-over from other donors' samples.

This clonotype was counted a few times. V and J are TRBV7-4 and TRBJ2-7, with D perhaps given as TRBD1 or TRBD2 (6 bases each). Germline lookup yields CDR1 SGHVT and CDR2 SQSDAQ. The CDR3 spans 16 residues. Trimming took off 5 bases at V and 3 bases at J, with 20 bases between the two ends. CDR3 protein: CASSLGRTADLYEQYF. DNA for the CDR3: TGTGCCAGCAGCCTAGGGAGGACAGCCGACCTCTACGAGCAGTACTTC.

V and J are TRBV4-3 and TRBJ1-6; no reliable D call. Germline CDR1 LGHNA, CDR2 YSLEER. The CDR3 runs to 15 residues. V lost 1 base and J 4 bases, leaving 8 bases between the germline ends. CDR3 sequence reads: CASSQATGYNSPLHF. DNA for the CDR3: TGCGCCAGCAGCCAAGCGACGGGGTATAATTCACCCCTCCACTTT.

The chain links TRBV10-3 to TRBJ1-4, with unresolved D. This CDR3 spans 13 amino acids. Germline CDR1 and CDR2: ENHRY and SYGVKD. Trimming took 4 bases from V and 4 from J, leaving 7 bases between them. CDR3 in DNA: TGTGCCATCAGTGGACTGAATAATGAAAAACTGTTTTTT. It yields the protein CAISGLNNEKLFF.

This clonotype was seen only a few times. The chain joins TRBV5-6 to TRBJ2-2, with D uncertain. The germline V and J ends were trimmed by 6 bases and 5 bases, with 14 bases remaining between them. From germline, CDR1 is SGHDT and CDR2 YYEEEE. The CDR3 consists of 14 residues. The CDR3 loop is CASTFGVSTGELFF. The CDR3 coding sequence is TGTGCCAGCACCTTCGGTGTTTCTACCGGGGAGCTGTTTTTT.

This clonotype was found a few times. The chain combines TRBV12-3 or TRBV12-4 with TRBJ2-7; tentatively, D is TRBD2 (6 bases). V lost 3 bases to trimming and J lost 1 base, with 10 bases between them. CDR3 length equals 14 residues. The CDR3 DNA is TGTGCCAGCAGTTTCGGGCGGGGTTCCTACGAGCAGTACTTC. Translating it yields CASSFGRGSYEQYF.

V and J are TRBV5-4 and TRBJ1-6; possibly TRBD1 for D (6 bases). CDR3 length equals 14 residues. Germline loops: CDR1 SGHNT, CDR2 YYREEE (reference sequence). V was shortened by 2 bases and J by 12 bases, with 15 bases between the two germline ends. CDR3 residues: CASSFWGGGGPLHF. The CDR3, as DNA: TGTGCCAGCAGCTTTTGGGGAGGGGGGGGACCCCTCCACTTT.

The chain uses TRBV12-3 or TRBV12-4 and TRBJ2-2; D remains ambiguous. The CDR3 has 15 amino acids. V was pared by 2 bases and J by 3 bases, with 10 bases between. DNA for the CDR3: TGTGCCAGCAGTTTACCGACGGATCACACCGGGGAGCTGTTTTTT. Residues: CASSLPTDHTGELFF.

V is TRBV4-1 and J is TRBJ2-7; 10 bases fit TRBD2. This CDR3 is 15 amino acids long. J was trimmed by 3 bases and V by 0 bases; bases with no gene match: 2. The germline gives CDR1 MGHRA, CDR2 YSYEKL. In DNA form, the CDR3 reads TGCGCCAGCAGCCAAGATCAGCGGGGGGGCTACGAGCAGTACTTC. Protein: CASSQDQRGGYEQYF.

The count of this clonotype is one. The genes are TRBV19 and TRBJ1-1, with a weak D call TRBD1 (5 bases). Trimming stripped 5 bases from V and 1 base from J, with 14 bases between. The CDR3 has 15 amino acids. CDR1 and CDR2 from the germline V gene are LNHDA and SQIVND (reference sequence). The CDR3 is CASSALRGENTEAFF. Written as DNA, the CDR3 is TGTGCCAGTAGTGCATTGCGGGGCGAGAACACTGAAGCTTTCTTT.

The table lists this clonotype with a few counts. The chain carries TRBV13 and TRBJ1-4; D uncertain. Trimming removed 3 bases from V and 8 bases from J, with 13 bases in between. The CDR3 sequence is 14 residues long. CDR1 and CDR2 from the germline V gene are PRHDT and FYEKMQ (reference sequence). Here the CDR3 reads CASSFLEAGEKLFF. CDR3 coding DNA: TGTGCCAGCAGCTTCTTGGAGGCGGGGGAAAAACTGTTTTTT.

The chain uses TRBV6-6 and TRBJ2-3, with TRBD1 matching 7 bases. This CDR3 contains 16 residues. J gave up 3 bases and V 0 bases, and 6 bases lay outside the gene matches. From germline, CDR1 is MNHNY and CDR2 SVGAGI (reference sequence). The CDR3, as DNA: TGTGCCAGCAGTTACTCGAAAAGGGGGCGGACAGATACGCAGTATTTT. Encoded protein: CASSYSKRGRTDTQYF.

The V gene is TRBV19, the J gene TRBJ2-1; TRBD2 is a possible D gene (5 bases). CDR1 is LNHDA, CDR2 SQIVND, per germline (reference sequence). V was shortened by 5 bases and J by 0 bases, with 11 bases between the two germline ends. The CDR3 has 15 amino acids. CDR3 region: CASSSSGSSYNEQFF. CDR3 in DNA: TGTGCCAGTAGTTCATCGGGGAGCTCCTACAATGAGCAGTTCTTC.

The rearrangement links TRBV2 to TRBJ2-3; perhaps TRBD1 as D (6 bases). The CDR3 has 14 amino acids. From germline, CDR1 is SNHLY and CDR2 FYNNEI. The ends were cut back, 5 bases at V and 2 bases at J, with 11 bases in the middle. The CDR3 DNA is TGTGCCAGCAGTACGTACAGGGACACAGATACGCAGTATTTT. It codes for CASSTYRDTDTQYF.

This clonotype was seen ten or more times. CDR3: CASSWGAVSNQPQHF. CDR3 nucleotide sequence: TGTGCCAGCAGCTGGGGTGCTGTAAGCAATCAGCCCCAGCATTTT. The chain joins TRBV7-2 to TRBJ1-5; D gene ambiguous. This CDR3 has 15 amino acids. Germline V gene data show CDR1 as SGHTA and CDR2 as FQGNSA. V was shortened by 4 bases and J by 1 base, with 11 bases between the two germline ends.

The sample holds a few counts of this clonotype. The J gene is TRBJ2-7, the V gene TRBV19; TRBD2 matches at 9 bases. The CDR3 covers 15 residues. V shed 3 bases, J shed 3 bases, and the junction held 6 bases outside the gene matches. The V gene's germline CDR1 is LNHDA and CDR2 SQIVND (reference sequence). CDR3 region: CASSILAGGIYEQYF. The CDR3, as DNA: TGTGCCAGTAGTATTCTGGCGGGGGGGATCTACGAGCAGTACTTC.

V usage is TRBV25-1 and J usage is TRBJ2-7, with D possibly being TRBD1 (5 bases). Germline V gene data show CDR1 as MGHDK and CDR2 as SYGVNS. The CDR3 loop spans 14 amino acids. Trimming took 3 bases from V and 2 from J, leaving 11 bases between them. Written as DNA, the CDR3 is TGTGCCAGCAGTGAGGACATCTTTCCCTACGAGCAGTACTTC. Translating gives CASSEDIFPYEQYF.

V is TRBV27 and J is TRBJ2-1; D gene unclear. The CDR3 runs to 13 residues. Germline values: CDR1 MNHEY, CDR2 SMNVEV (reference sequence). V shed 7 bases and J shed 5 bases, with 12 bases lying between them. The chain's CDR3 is CASTGIGNNEQFF. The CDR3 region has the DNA TGTGCCAGCACCGGAATAGGCAACAATGAGCAGTTCTTC.

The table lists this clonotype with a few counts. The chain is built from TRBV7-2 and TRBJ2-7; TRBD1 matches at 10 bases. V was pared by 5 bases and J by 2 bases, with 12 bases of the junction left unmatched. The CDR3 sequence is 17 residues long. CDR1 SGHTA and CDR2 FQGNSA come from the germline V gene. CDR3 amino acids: CASSTDVVGTGAYEQYF. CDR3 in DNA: TGTGCCAGCAGCACTGACGTGGTGGGGACAGGGGCCTACGAGCAGTACTTC.

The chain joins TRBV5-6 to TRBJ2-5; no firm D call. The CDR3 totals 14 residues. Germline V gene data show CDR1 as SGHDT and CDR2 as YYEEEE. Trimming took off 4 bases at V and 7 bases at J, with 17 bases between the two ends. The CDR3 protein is CASSPAQRSRTQYF. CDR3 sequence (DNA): TGTGCCAGCAGCCCAGCGCAGAGGTCGCGGACCCAGTACTTC.